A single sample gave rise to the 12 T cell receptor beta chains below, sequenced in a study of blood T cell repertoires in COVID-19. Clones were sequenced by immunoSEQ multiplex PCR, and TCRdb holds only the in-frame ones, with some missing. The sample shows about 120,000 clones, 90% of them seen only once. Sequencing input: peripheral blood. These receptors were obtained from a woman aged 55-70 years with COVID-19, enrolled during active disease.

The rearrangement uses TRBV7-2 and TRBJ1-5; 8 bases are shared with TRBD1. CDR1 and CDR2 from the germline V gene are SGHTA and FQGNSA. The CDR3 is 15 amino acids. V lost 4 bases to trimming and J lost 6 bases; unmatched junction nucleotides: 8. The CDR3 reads CASSSMQGAGQPQHF. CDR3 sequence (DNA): TGTGCCAGCAGCTCTATGCAGGGGGCGGGTCAGCCCCAGCATTTT.

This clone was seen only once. The CDR3 DNA reads as TGCGCCAGCAGCTTGACAGGGAGTAGCGAGCAGTACTTC. Its protein product is CASSLTGSSEQYF. The chain links TRBV5-1 to TRBJ2-7, with a tentative D call TRBD1 (6 bases). The CDR3 sequence is 13 residues long. Germline CDR1 SGHRS, CDR2 YFSETQ. The V and J ends lost 1 base and 6 bases respectively, with 11 bases between them. The variable domain in full, completed from reference TRBV5-1 and TRBJ2-7, reads KAGVTQTPRYLIKTRGQQVTLSCSPISGHRSVSWYQQTPGQGLQFLFEYFSETQRNKGNFPGRFSGRQFSNSRSEMNVSTLELGDSALYLCASSLTGSSEQYFGPGTRLTVT.

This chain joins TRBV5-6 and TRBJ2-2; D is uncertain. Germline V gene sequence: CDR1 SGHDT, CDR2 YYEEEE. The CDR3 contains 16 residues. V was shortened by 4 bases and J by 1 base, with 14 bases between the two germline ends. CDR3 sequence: CASSHTLFRNTGELFF. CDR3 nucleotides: TGTGCCAGCAGCCATACCCTATTTCGGAACACCGGGGAGCTGTTTTTT.

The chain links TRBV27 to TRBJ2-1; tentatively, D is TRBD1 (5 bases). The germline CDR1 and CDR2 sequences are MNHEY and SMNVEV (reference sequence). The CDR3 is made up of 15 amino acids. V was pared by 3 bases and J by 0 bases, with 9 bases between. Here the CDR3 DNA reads TGTGCCAGCAGTTTTGCAGGGTACTCCTACAATGAGCAGTTCTTC. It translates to CASSFAGYSYNEQFF.

CDR3 DNA sequence: TGTGCCAGCAGCCAAGAGTGGACAGGGCAGGGGAGGATTGGCTTGGGCTACAATGAGCAGTTCTTC. Residues: CASSQEWTGQGRIGLGYNEQFF. The rearrangement links TRBV4-2 to TRBJ2-1, with 8 bases identical to TRBD1. Germline values: CDR1 LGHNA, CDR2 YNFKEQ. The CDR3 spans 22 residues. The J segment lost 3 bases and the V segment lost 0 bases, leaving 22 bases of the junction unmatched.

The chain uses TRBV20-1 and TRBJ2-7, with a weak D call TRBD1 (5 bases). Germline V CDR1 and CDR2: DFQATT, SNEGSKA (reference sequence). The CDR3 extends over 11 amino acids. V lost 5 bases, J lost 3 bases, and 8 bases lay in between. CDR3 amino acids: CSALQDYEQYF. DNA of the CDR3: TGCAGTGCTTTACAGGACTACGAGCAGTACTTC.

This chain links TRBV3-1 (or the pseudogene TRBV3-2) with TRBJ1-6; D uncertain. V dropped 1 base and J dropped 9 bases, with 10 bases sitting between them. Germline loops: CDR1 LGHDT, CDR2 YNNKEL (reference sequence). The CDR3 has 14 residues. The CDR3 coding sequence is TGTGCCAGCAGCCAAGTGAGGGAGAGTTCACCCCTCCACTTT. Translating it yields CASSQVRESSPLHF.

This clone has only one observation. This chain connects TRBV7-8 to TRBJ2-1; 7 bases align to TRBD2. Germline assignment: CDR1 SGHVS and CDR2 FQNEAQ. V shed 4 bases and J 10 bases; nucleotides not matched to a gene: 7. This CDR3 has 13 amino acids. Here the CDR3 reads CASSYPRGDEQFF. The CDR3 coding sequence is TGTGCCAGCAGCTACCCCCGGGGGGACGAGCAGTTCTTC.

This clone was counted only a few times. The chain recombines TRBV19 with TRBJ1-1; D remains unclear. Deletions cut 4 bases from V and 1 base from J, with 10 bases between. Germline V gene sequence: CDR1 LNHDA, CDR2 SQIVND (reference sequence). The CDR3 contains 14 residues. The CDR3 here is CASSKWNRNTEAFF. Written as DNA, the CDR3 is TGTGCCAGTAGTAAATGGAACAGGAACACTGAAGCTTTCTTT.

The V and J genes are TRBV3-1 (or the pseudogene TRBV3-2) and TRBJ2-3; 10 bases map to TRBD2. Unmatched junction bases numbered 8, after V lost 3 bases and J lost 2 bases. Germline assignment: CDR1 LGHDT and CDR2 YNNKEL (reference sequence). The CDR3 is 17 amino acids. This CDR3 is CASSQLAGEVITDTQYF. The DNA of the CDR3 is TGTGCCAGCAGCCAGCTAGCGGGGGAGGTAATCACAGATACGCAGTATTTT.

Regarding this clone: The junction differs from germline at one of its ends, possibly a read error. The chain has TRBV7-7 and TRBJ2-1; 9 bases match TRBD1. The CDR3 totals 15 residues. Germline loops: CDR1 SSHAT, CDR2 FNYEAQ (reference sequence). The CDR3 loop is CASSLVGTGIDEQFF. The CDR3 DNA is TGTGCTAGCAGCTTAGTCGGGACAGGGATTGATGAGCAGTTCTTC.

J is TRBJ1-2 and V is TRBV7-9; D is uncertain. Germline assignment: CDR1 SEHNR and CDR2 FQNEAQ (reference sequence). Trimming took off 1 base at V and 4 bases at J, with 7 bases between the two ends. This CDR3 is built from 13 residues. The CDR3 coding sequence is TGTGCCAGCAGCTTAGTACAATTCTATGGCTACACCTTC. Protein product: CASSLVQFYGYTF.